This T cell receptor beta chain was retrieved from a study of T cells in Graves' hyperthyroidism and ophthalmopathy. Study outcomes and limitations: Ophthalmopathy got predicted by the model a median approximately 6 months before its onset. Most thyroid clonotypes that were expanded above 0.001 also turned up in blood.

The CDR3 is made up of 14 amino acids. Germline V CDR1 and CDR2: DFQATT, SNEGSKA (reference sequence). Trimming pared 0 bases from V and 2 bases from J, leaving 11 bases between. This clonotype showed up just a few times. As yet, its antigen is unknown. Regions amplified from RNA transcripts were the TCR beta CDR3 regions. First-round RT-PCR with HTBI primers amplified the TCR CDR3 region. TCRdb reanalysed the multiplex PCR reads using MiXCR and keeps one entry per CDR3 protein. The table records 400,000 to 600,000 distinct CDR3 sequences, about 16% of them present only once. Each person with ophthalmopathy scored at least 3 on the Clinical Activity Score, reached NOSPECS grade 4 or higher, and had been ill under 3 months. Every diagnosis used clinical symptoms, serum thyroxine and TRAb, thyroid ultrasound and orbital computed tomography.

Specimen: blood. V gene TRBV20-1 combines with J gene TRBJ2-7; possible D gene TRBD2, 5 bases. This receptor was taken from a woman in her 30s with Graves' ophthalmopathy. CDR3 sequence reads: CSARDERVPYEQYF. As DNA, the CDR3 is TGCAGTGCTAGAGATGAGAGGGTTCCCTACGAGCAGTACTTC.